Reported below is one T cell receptor beta chain. The sample comes from a study of T cells in Graves' hyperthyroidism and ophthalmopathy. RNA transcripts yielded amplified TCR beta CDR3 regions. HTBI primers were used for first-round RT-PCR of the TCR CDR3. TCRdb analysed the multiplex PCR reads with MiXCR anew, one entry per CDR3 protein. This sample has about 460,000 distinct CDR3 sequences, with approximately 23% found just once. This sequence was found in a woman in her 70s with Graves' ophthalmopathy. The material sequenced was blood.

The CDR3 here is CASIPPGGRNTEAFF. CDR3 nucleotide sequence: TGTGCCAGCATCCCCCCGGGGGGGCGCAACACTGAAGCTTTCTTT. V usage is TRBV7-9 and J usage is TRBJ1-1; D is perhaps TRBD1 (6 bases). The CDR3 spans 15 residues. The V end was cut by 7 bases, the J end by 2 bases, with 17 bases between. CDR1 SEHNR and CDR2 FQNEAQ come from the germline V gene (reference sequence). The full variable domain, rest sourced from reference TRBV7-9 and TRBJ1-1, is DTGVSQNPRHKITKRGQNVTFRCDPISEHNRLYWYRQTLGQGPEFLTYFQNEAQLEKSRLLSDRFSAERPKGSFSTLEIQRTEQGDSAMYLCASIPPGGRNTEAFFGQGTRLTVV.